A selection of T cell receptor beta chains follows, all from one sample in a study of identical twins. TCRdb redid the calling of the 5' RACE reads with MiXCR, one entry per CDR3 protein. The sample has around 1.7 million distinct CDR3 sequences, 32% seen once. The sample consisted of cord blood. These receptors all come from a newborn girl in good health. CDR3s leave out the opening cysteine and the closing phenylalanine or tryptophan.

v_gene | CDR3aa
TRBV28 | ASSTAQGRDYGYT
TRBV29-1 | SVGGGPINERF
TRBV6-6 | ASRDIGQDSSYEQY
TRBV30 | ADTGTGGPGMNTEAF
TRBV10-3 | AISESMVKRAYNEQF
TRBV7-9 | ASSTRTMDEQY
TRBV12-3/TRBV12-4 | ASSPWGPGRSSYNEQF
TRBV20-1 | SASPWDEQF
TRBV16 | ASSQLGFSYNEQF
TRBV25-1 | ASSEDSSAKNIQY
TRBV9 | ASSVDSRLNQPQH
TRBV20-1 | SAPMLRGRSRDTQY
TRBV12-3/TRBV12-4 | ASTPRSGNTIY
TRBV20-1 | SAREGGETQY
TRBV14 | ASSLTARQRGTQY
TRBV19 | ASQGSDTQY
TRBV20-1 | SVPLGYQITDTQY
TRBV3-1 | ASSLRIVTDTQY
TRBV7-9 | ASSLVGQNTEAF
TRBV5-6 | ASSHRQLAGVETQY
TRBV9 | ASSVGGQANNYGYT
TRBV29-1 | SVGRDNEKLF
TRBV4-2 | ASSPRLASGELF
TRBV20-1 | SARVGQTPGNEQY
TRBV7-7 | ASSAGLASTDTQY
TRBV15 | ATSSKTSWARNYGYT
TRBV20-1 | SAKEQGVFQGYT
TRBV28 | ASSLLPSSYNEQY
TRBV7-9 | ASSLEWGVEAF
TRBV19 | ASSIPGSSYNEQF
TRBV20-1 | SARRTSDTQY
TRBV28 | ASSSYQDSYNEQF
TRBV6-2/TRBV6-3 | ASSSAGYSNQPQH
TRBV13 | ASSLGRGSNSPLH
TRBV12-3/TRBV12-4 | ASSLSDRKESNEQF
TRBV7-2 | ASSLNFLAGEQY
TRBV5-4 | ASSSDRGSRNEQY
TRBV28 | ASIKPGLAGEGADTQY
TRBV27 | ASLEDGTGGYNEQF
TRBV20-1 | STRTIRAPSTDTQY
TRBV7-2 | ASSLGRLAGLHTDTQY
TRBV15 | ATSRTSGGGRGPYNEQY
TRBV11-1 | ASSFSWSSYNEQY
TRBV4-2 | ASSQDLAGGYGEQY
TRBV6-6 | ASTDAKRGVDTQY
TRBV28 | ASRPRQGATDTQY
TRBV20-1 | SARGLYRGLYSPLH
TRBV6-1 | ASNRDRLYNEQF
TRBV3-1 | ASSPSGRGGYNEQY
TRBV20-1 | SASPGSIYGYT
TRBV10-1 | ASSAGGETQY
TRBV10-3 | AISVSTGGEQY
TRBV6-2/TRBV6-3 | ASTKGTSGGSYEQY